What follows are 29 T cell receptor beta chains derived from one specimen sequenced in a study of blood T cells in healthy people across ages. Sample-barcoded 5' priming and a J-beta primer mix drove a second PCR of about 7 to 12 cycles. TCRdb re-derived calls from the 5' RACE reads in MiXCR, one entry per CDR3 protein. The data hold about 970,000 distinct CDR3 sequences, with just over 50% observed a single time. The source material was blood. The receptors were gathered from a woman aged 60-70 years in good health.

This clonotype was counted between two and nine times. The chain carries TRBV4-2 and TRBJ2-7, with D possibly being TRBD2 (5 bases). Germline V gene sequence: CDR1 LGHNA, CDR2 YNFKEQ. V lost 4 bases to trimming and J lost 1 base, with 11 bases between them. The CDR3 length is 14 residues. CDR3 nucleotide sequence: TGTGCCAGCAGCCCACTTGGGGAGTCCTACGAGCAGTACTTC. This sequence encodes CASSPLGESYEQYF.

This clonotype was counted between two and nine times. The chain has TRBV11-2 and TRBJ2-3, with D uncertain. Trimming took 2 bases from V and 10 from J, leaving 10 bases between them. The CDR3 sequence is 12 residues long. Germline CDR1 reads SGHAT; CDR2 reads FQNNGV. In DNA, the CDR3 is TGTGCCAGCAGCTTATCGACGGGCCCGCAGTATTTT. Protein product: CASSLSTGPQYF. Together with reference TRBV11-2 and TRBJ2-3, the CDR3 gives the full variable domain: EAGVAQSPRYKIIEKRQSVAFWCNPISGHATLYWYQQILGQGPKLLIQFQNNGVVDDSQLPKDRFSAERLKGVDSTLKIQPAKLEDSAVYLCASSLSTGPQYFGPGTRLTVL.

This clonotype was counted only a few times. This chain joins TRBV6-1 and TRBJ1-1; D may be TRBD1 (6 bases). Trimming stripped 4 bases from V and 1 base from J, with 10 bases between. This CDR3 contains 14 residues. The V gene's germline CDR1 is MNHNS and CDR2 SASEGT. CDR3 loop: CASSGFRGNTEAFF. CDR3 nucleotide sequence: TGTGCCAGCAGTGGATTCAGGGGGAACACTGAAGCTTTCTTT.

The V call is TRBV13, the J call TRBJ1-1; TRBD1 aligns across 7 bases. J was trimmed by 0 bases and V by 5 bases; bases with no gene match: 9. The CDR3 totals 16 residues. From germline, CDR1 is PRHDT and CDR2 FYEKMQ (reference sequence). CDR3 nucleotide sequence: TGTGCCAGCAGCAAACGGGACAGCGGTATGAACACTGAAGCTTTCTTT. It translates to CASSKRDSGMNTEAFF.

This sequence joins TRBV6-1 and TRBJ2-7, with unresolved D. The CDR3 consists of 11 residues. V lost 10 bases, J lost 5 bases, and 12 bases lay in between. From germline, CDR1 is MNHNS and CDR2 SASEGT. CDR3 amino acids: CATDSRDEQYF. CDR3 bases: TGTGCCACCGACTCCCGGGACGAGCAGTACTTC.

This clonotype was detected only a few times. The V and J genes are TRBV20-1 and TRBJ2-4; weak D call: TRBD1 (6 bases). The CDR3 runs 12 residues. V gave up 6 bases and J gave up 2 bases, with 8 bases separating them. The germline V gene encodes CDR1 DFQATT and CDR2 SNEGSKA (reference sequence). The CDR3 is CSAWDTKNIQYF. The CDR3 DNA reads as TGCAGTGCATGGGACACCAAAAACATTCAGTACTTC.

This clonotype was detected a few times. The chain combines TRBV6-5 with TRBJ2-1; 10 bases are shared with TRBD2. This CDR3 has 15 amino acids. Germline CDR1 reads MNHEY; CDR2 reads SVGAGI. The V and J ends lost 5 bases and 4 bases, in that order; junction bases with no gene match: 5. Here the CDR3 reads CASSELAGGYNEQFF. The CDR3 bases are TGTGCCAGCAGTGAGTTAGCGGGAGGTTACAATGAGCAGTTCTTC.

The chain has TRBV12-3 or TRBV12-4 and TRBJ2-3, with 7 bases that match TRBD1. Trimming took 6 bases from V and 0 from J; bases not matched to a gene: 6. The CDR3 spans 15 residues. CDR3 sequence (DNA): TGTGCCAGCAGATTACAGGGGATGAGCACAGATACGCAGTATTTT. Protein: CASRLQGMSTDTQYF.

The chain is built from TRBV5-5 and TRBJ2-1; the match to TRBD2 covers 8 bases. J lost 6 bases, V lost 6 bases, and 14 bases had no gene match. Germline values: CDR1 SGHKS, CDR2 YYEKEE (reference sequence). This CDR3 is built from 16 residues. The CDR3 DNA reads TGTGCCAGCATATCGTCGGGAGGGCCTGGTTCCAATGAGCAGTTCTTC. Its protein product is CASISSGGPGSNEQFF.

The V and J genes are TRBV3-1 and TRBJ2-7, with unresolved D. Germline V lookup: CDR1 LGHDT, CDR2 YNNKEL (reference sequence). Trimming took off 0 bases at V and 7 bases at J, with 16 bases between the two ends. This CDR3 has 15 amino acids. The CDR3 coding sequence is TGTGCCAGCAGCCAAGATACCATCTCGAACGATGAGCAGTACTTC. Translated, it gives CASSQDTISNDEQYF.

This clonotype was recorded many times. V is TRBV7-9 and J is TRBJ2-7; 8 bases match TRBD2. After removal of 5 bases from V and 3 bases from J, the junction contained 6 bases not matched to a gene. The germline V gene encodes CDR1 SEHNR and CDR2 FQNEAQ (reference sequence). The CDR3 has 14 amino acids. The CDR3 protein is CASSPGTRLYEQYF. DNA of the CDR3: TGTGCCAGCAGCCCCGGGACTAGACTCTACGAGCAGTACTTC.

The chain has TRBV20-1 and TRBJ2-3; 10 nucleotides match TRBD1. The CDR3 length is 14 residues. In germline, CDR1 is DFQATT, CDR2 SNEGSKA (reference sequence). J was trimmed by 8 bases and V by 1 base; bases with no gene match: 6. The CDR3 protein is CSARGTGGFSTQYF. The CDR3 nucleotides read TGCAGTGCTAGAGGGACAGGGGGTTTCTCTACGCAGTATTTT.

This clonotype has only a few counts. The CDR3 sequence: CSARGAGVAETQYF. The CDR3 DNA reads as TGCAGTGCTAGAGGAGCGGGAGTAGCAGAGACCCAGTACTTC. The genes are TRBV20-1 and TRBJ2-5; TRBD2 matches 8 bases. Losses at the gene ends were 1 base for V and 4 bases for J; bases not matched to a gene: 5. CDR1 is DFQATT, CDR2 SNEGSKA, per germline (reference sequence). The CDR3 is 14 residues long.

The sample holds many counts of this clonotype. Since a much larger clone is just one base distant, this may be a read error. The CDR3 loop is CASSEEGFDEQYF. CDR3 sequence (DNA): TGTGCCAGCAGTGAAGAGGGTTTTGACGAGCAGTACTTC. The rearrangement uses TRBV2 and TRBJ2-7; D gene ambiguous. V was clipped by 1 base and J by 5 bases, with 9 bases between them. In germline, CDR1 is SNHLY, CDR2 FYNNEI. The CDR3 is 13 residues long.

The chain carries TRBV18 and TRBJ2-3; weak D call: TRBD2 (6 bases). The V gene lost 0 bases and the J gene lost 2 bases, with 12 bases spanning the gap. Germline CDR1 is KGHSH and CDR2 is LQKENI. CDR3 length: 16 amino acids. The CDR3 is CASSPPELAFTDTQYF. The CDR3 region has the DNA TGTGCCAGCTCACCACCGGAACTAGCTTTCACAGATACGCAGTATTTT. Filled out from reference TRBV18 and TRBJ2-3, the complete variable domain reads NAGVMQNPRHLVRRRGQEARLRCSPMKGHSHVYWYRQLPEEGLKFMVYLQKENIIDESGMPKERFSAEFPKEGPSILRIQQVVRGDSAAYFCASSPPELAFTDTQYFGPGTRLTVL.

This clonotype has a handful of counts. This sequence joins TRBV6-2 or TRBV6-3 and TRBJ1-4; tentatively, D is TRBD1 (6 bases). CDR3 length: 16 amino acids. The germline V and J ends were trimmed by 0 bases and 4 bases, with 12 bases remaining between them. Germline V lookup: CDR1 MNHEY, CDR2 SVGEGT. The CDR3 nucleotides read TGTGCCAGCAGTTACTCTTGCCAGGGGAGTAATGAAAAACTGTTTTTT. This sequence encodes CASSYSCQGSNEKLFF.

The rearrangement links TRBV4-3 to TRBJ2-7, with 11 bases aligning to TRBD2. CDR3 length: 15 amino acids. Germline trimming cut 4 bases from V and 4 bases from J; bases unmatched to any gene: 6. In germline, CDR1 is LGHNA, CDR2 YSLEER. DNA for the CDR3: TGCGCCAGCAGCCGAGGGACTAGCGGTCTTTACGAGCAGTACTTC. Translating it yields CASSRGTSGLYEQYF.

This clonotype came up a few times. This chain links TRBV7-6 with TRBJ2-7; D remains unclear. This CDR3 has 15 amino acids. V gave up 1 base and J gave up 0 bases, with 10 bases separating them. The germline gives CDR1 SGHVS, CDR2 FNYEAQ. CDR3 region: CASSLELHNSYEQYF. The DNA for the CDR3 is TGTGCCAGCAGCTTAGAATTGCACAACTCCTACGAGCAGTACTTC.

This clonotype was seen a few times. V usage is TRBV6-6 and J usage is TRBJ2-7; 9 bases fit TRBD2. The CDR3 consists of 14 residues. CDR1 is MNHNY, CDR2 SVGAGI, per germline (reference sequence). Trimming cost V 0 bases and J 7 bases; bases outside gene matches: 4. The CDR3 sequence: CASSYSAGGGEQYF. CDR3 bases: TGTGCCAGCAGTTACTCAGCGGGAGGAGGGGAGCAGTACTTC.

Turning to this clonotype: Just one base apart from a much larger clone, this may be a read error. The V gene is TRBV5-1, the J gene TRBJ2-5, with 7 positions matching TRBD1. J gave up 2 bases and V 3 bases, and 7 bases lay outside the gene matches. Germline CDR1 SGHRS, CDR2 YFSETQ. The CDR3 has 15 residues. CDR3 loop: CASSWASTGQETQYF. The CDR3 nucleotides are TGCGCCAGCAGCTGGGCTTCGACAGGGCAAGAGACCCAGTACTTC.

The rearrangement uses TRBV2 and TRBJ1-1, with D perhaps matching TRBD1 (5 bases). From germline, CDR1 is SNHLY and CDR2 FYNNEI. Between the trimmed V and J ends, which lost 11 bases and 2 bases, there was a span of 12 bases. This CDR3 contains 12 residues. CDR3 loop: CASGGGNTEAFF. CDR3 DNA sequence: TGTGCCTCGGGGGGGGGTAACACTGAAGCTTTCTTT.

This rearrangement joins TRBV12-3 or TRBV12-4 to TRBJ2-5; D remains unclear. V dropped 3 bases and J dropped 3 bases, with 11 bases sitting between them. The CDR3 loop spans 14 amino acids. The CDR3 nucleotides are TGTGCCAGCAGTTTTGTCCAAGAGAAAGAGACCCAGTACTTC. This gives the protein CASSFVQEKETQYF.

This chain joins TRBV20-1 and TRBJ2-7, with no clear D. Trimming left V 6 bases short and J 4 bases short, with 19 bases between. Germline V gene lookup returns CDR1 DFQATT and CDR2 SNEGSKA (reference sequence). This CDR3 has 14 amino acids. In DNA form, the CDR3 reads TGCAGTGCCCCTTTCTCTGGCGTAGTGTACGAGCAGTACTTC. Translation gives CSAPFSGVVYEQYF.

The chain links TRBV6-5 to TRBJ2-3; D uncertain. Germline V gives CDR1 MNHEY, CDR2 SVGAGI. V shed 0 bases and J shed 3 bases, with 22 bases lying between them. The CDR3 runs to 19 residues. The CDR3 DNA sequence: TGTGCCAGCAGTTACTCGTTGCCCGAAAATATTCTCTATACAGATACGCAGTATTTT. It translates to CASSYSLPENILYTDTQYF.

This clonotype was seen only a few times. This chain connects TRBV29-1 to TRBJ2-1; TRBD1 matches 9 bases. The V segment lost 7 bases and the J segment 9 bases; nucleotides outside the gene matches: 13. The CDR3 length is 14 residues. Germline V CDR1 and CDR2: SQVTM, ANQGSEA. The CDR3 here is CSARGQGDRSEQFF. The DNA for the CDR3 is TGCAGCGCTAGGGGACAGGGAGATCGGAGTGAGCAGTTCTTC.

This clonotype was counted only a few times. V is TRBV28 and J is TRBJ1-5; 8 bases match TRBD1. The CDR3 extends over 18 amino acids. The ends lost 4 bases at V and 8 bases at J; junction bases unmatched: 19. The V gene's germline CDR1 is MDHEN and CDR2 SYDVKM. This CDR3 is CASSWGAGTGSGLEPQHF. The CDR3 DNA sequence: TGTGCCAGCAGTTGGGGAGCCGGGACAGGCTCCGGGTTAGAGCCCCAGCATTTT.

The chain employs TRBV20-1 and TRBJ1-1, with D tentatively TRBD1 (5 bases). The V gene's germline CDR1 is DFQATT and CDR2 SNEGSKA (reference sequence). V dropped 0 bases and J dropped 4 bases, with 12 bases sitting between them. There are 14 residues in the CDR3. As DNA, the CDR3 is TGCAGTGCTAGAGATCGACGGGGGGTCACTGAAGCTTTCTTT. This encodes CSARDRRGVTEAFF.

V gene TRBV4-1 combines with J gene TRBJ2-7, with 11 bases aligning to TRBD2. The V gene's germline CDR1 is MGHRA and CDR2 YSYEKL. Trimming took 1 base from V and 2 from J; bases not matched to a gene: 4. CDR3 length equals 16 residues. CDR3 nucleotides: TGCGCCAGCAGCCAAGGACCGGGACTAGCGGCCTACGAGCAGTACTTC. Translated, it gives CASSQGPGLAAYEQYF.

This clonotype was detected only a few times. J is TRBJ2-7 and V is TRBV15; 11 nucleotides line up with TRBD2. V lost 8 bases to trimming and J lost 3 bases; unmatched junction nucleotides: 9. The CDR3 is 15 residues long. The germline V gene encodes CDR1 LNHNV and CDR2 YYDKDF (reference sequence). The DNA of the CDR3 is TGTGCCACCCGAACTACTAGCGGGAGAGACTACGAGCAGTACTTC. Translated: CATRTTSGRDYEQYF.